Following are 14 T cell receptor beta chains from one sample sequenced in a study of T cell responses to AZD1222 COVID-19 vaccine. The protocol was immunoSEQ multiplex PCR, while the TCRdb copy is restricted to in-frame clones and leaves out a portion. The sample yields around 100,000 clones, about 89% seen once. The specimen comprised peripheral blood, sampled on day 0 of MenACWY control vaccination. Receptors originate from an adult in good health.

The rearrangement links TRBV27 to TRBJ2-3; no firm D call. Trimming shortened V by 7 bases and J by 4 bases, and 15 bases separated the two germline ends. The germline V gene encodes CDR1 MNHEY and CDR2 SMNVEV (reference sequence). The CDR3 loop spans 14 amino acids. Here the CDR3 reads CASKVGLASDTQYF. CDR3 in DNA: TGTGCCAGCAAGGTGGGCCTCGCGTCAGATACGCAGTATTTT.

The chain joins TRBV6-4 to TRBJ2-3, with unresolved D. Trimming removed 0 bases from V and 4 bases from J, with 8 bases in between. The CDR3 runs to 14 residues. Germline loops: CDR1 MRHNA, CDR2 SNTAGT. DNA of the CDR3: TGTGCCAGCAGTGACTCGTCCCTCCCAGATACGCAGTATTTT. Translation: CASSDSSLPDTQYF.

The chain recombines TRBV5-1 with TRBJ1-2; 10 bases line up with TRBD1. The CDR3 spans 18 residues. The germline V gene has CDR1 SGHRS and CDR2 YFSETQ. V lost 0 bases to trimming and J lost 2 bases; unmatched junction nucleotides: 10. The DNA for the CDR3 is TGCGCCAGCAGCTTGGGGCCCTCTACGACAGGGGGCAACTATGGCTACACCTTC. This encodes CASSLGPSTTGGNYGYTF.

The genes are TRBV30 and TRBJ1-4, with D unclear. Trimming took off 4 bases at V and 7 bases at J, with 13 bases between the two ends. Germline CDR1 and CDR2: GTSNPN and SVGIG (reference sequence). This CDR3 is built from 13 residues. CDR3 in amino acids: CAWNPSQREKLFF. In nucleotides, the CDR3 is TGTGCCTGGAACCCCAGTCAGCGTGAAAAACTGTTTTTT. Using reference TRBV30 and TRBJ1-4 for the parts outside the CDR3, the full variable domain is SQTIHQWPATLVQPVGSPLSLECTVEGTSNPNLYWYRQAAGRGLQLLFYSVGIGQISSEVPQNLSASRPQDRQFILSSKKLLLSDSGFYLCAWNPSQREKLFFGSGTQLSVL.

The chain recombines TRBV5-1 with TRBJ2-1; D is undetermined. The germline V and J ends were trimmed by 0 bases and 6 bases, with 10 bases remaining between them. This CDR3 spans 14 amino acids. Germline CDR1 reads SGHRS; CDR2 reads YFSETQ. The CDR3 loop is CASSLGRGSNEQFF. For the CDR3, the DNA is TGCGCCAGCAGCTTGGGGCGAGGAAGCAATGAGCAGTTCTTC.

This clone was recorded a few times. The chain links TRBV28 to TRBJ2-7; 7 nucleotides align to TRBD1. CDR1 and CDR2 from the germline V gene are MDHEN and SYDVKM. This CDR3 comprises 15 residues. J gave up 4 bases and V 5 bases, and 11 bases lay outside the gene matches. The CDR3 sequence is CASSTTGELPYEQYF. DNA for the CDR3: TGTGCCAGCAGTACCACAGGGGAACTTCCGTACGAGCAGTACTTC.

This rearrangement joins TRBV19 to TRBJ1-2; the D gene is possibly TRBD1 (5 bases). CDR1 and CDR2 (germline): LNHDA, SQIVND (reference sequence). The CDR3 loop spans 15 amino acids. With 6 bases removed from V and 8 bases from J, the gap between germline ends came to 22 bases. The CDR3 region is CASSRGEQDPAGYTF. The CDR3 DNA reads TGTGCCAGTAGCCGGGGGGAGCAGGACCCAGCGGGCTACACCTTC.

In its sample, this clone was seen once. The CDR3 nucleotides are TGTGCCAGCAGCTTAGTGAAATGGGCGGGAGGCTGGGATGAGCAGTTCTTC. This translates into CASSLVKWAGGWDEQFF. This sequence joins TRBV7-2 and TRBJ2-1; 8 bases are a match to TRBD2. CDR3 size: 17 residues. From germline, CDR1 is SGHTA and CDR2 FQGNSA. J was trimmed by 8 bases and V by 1 base; bases with no gene match: 13. The entire variable domain, with the rest obtained from reference TRBV7-2 and TRBJ2-1, is as follows: GAGVSQSPSNKVTEKGKDVELRCDPISGHTALYWYRQSLGQGLEFLIYFQGNSAPDKSGLPSDRFSAERTGGSVSTLTIQRTQQEDSAVYLCASSLVKWAGGWDEQFFGPGTRLTVL.

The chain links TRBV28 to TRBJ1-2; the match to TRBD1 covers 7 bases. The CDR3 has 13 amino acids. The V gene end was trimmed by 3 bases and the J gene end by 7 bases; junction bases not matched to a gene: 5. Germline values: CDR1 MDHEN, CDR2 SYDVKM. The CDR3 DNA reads TGTGCCAGCAGTTTTTCCGGGACAGTTGGCTACACCTTC. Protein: CASSFSGTVGYTF.

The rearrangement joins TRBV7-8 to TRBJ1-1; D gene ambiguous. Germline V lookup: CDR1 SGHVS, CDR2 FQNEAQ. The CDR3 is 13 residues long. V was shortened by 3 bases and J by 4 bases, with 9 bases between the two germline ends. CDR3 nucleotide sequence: TGTGCCAGCAGCTTCGGAGAAGGCACTGAAGCTTTCTTT. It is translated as CASSFGEGTEAFF.

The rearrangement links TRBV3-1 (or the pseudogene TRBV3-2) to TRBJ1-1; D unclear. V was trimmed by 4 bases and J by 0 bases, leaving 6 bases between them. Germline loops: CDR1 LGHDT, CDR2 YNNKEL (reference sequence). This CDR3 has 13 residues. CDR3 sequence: CASSRTLNTEAFF. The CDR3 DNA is TGTGCCAGCAGCCGTACGCTGAACACTGAAGCTTTCTTT.

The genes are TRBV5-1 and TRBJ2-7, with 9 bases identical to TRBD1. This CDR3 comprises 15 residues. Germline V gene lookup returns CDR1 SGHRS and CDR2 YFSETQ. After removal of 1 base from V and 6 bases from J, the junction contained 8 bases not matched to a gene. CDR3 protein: CASSLLGQGSSEQYF. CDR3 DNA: TGCGCCAGCAGCTTGTTGGGACAGGGAAGCTCCGAGCAGTACTTC. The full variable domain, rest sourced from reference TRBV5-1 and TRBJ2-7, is KAGVTQTPRYLIKTRGQQVTLSCSPISGHRSVSWYQQTPGQGLQFLFEYFSETQRNKGNFPGRFSGRQFSNSRSEMNVSTLELGDSALYLCASSLLGQGSSEQYFGPGTRLTVT.

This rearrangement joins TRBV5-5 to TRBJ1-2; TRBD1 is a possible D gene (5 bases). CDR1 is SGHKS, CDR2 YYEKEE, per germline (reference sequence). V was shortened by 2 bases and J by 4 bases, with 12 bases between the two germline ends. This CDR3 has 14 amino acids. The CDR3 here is CASSFREERYGYTF. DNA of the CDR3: TGTGCCAGCAGCTTCAGGGAAGAGCGCTATGGCTACACCTTC.

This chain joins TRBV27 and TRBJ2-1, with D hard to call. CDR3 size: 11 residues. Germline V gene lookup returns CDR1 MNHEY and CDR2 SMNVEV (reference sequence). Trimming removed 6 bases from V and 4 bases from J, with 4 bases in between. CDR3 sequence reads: CASSRYNEQFF. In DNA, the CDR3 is TGTGCCAGCAGCCGATACAATGAGCAGTTCTTC.